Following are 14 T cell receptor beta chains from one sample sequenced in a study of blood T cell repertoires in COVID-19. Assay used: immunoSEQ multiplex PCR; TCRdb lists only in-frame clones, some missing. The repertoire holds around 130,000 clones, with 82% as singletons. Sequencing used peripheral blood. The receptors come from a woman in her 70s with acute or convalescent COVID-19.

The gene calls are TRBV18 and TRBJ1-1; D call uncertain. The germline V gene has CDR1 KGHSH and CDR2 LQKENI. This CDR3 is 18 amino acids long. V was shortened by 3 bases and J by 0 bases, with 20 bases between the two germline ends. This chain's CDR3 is CASSPSTAAGIMNTEAFF. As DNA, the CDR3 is TGTGCCAGCTCACCCTCAACGGCAGCGGGAATCATGAACACTGAAGCTTTCTTT.

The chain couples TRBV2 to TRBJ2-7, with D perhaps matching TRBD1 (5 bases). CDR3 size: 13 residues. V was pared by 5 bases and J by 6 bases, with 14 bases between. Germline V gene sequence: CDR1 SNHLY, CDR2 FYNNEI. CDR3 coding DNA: TGTGCCAGCAGTACAGGACCCTCGGGCGAGCAGTACTTC. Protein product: CASSTGPSGEQYF.

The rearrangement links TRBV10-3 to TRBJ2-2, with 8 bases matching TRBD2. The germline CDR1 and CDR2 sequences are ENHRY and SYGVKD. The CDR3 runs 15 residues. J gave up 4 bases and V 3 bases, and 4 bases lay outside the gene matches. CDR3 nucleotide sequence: TGTGCCATCAGTGAAGGCGGGGGGACCACCGGGGAGCTGTTTTTT. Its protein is CAISEGGGTTGELFF.

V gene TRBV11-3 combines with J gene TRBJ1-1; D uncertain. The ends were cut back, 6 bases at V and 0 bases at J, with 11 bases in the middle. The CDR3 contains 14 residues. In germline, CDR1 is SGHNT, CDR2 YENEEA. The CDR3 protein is CASSLKTVNTEAFF. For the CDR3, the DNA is TGTGCCAGCAGTCTTAAGACTGTGAACACTGAAGCTTTCTTT.

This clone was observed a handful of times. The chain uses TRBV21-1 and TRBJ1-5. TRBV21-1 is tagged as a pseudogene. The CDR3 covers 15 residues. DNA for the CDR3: TGTGCCAGCAGCAAAAGGGCAGGGAGGGATCAGCCCCAGCATTTT. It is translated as CASSKRAGRDQPQHF.

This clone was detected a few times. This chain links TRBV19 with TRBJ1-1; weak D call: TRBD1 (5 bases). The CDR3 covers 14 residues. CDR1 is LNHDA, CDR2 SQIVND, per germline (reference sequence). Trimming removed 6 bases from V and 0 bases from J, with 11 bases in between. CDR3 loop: CASRGARMNTEAFF. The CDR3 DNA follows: TGTGCCAGTAGAGGGGCCAGGATGAACACTGAAGCTTTCTTT.

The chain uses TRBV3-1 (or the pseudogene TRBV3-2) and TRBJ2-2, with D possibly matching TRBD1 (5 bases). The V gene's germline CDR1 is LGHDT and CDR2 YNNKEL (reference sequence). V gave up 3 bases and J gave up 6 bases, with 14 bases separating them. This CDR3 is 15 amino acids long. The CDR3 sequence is CASSHEGVLAGELFF. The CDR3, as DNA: TGTGCCAGCAGCCATGAAGGGGTTCTAGCCGGGGAGCTGTTTTTT.

The chain's CDR3 is CASSLAFSGGPSLAKNIQYF. Written as DNA, the CDR3 is TGTGCCAGTAGTTTAGCCTTTAGCGGGGGGCCCTCACTAGCCAAAAACATTCAGTACTTC. V usage is TRBV19 and J usage is TRBJ2-4; TRBD2 aligns across 10 bases. CDR1 and CDR2 from the germline V gene are LNHDA and SQIVND (reference sequence). Germline trimming cut 5 bases from V and 0 bases from J; bases unmatched to any gene: 16. This CDR3 is built from 20 residues.

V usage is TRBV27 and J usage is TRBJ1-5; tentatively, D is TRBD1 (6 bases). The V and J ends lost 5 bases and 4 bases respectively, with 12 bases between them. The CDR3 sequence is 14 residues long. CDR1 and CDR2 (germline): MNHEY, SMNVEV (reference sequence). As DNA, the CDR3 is TGTGCCAGCAGTCCAGGGCAGGGGAATCAGCCCCAGCATTTT. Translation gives CASSPGQGNQPQHF.

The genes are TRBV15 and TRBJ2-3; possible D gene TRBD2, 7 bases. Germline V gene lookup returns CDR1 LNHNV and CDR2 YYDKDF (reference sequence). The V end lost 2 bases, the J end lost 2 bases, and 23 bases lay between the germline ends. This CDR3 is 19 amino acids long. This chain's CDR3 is CATSRLSGLGAGATDTQYF. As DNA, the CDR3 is TGTGCCACCAGCAGACTAAGCGGCCTTGGCGCGGGGGCCACAGATACGCAGTATTTT.

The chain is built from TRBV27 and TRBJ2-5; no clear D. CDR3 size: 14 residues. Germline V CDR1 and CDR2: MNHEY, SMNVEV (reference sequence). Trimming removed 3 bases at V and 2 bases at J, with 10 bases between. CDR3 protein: CASSFVGEQETQYF. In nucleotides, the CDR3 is TGTGCCAGCAGTTTCGTGGGCGAACAAGAGACCCAGTACTTC.

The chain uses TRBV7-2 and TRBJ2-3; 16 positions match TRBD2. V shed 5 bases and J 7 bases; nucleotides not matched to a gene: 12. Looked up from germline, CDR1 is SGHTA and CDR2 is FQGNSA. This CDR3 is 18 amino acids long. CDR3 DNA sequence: TGTGCCAGCAGCGTAACCGGGACTAGCGGGGGGGCCTTGTATACGCAGTATTTT. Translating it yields CASSVTGTSGGALYTQYF.

The CDR3 loop reads CASSPPGWVTEAFF. CDR3 bases: TGTGCCAGCAGTCCCCCGGGGTGGGTTACTGAAGCTTTCTTT. The V gene is TRBV6-5, the J gene TRBJ1-1; no clear D. This CDR3 spans 14 amino acids. The V end was cut by 5 bases, the J end by 5 bases, with 15 bases between. The germline CDR1 and CDR2 sequences are MNHEY and SVGAGI.

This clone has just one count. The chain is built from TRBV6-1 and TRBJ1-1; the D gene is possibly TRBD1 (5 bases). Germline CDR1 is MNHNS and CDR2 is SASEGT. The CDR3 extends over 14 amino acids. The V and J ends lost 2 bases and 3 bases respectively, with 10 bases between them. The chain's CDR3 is CASSEYQGYTEAFF. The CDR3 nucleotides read TGTGCCAGCAGTGAATATCAGGGATACACTGAAGCTTTCTTT.